This TCR beta chain was sequenced in a study of T cells after yellow fever vaccination. TCRdb called the 5' RACE reads again in MiXCR, with one record for every CDR3 protein. Of a few hundred thousand distinct CDR3 sequences in the sample, roughly 5.2% were seen once. This CDR3 comprises 16 residues. V shed 0 bases, J shed 1 base, and the junction held 3 bases outside the gene matches. Germline assignment: CDR1 SGHRS and CDR2 YFSETQ. This clonotype has ten or more counts. Its specificity is not known. Study-wide results and caveats: Most clones from primary vaccination were detected again post-booster (about 96% CD4, approximately 90% CD8).

This specimen consisted of CD4+ T cells sorted from PBMCs, obtained on the day of the yellow fever booster vaccination. This TCR came from a man aged 18 to 30 who received the YFV17D yellow fever vaccine. The gene calls are TRBV5-1 and TRBJ2-3, with TRBD2 matching 9 bases. The CDR3 sequence is CASSLEAGGRTDTQYF. CDR3 nucleotide sequence: TGCGCCAGCAGCTTGGAAGCGGGGGGACGCACAGATACGCAGTATTTT.